This passage covers 23 T cell receptor beta chains from one sample sequenced in a study of vaccination effects on CD4 cells after COVID-19. These receptors' targets are unknown. Using immunoSEQ multiplex PCR, the repertoire was profiled, and TCRdb retains in-frame clones only, with some absent. The sample includes some 49,000 clones, roughly 72% of them seen just once. On approximately day 9 of culture, CD4+ T cells were separated out. This specimen was CD4+ T cells from PBMCs cultured without peptide, taken before COVID-19 vaccination. The receptors were gathered from a human donor who had a prior SARS-CoV-2 infection.

This chain connects TRBV9 to TRBJ2-1; 7 positions match TRBD2. CDR3 length equals 21 residues. Germline values: CDR1 SGDLS, CDR2 YYNGEE. The V and J ends lost 0 bases and 1 base, in that order; junction bases with no gene match: 19. CDR3 DNA: TGTGCCAGCAGCGTAGCTTCAAATTCCGAGCGGGGAGGGTTATCCTACAATGAGCAGTTCTTC. This codes for CASSVASNSERGGLSYNEQFF.

J is TRBJ1-2 and V is TRBV6-5; possible D gene TRBD1, 5 bases. Germline CDR1 reads MNHEY; CDR2 reads SVGAGI. This CDR3 is built from 15 residues. V lost 5 bases to trimming and J lost 6 bases, with 19 bases between them. CDR3 DNA sequence: TGTGCCAGCAGTATTCAGGGCGCCGCTGGAAATGGCTACACCTTC. Protein: CASSIQGAAGNGYTF.

The count of this clone is one. This chain joins TRBV6-5 and TRBJ1-2, with D maybe TRBD1 (5 bases). The V end lost 9 bases, the J end lost 7 bases, and 21 bases lay between the germline ends. Germline CDR1 and CDR2: MNHEY and SVGAGI. The CDR3 length is 14 residues. The CDR3 DNA is TGTGCCAGTACCTACCGGGACCCGGAGCGTGGCTACACCTTC. Protein sequence: CASTYRDPERGYTF.

In the case of this clone: Other nucleotide sequences in the sample specify the same CDR3. The chain uses TRBV25-1 and TRBJ2-7; D remains ambiguous. Germline assignment: CDR1 MGHDK and CDR2 SYGVNS. The CDR3 extends over 13 amino acids. Trimming stripped 4 bases from V and 2 bases from J, with 9 bases between. The CDR3 spells CASSVTGTYEQYF. The DNA for the CDR3 is TGTGCCAGCAGTGTTACCGGAACCTACGAGCAGTACTTC.

V and J are TRBV7-9 and TRBJ1-6, with a possible D match to TRBD1 (6 bases). V was shortened by 4 bases and J by 7 bases, with 23 bases between the two germline ends. The V gene's germline CDR1 is SEHNR and CDR2 FQNEAQ (reference sequence). This CDR3 has 18 amino acids. In DNA form, the CDR3 reads TGTGCCAGCAGCTCGCCGCCGGGACACACAAAAGTAAATTCACCCCTCCACTTT. It translates to CASSSPPGHTKVNSPLHF. The entire variable domain, with the rest obtained from reference TRBV7-9 and TRBJ1-6, is as follows: DTGVSQNPRHKITKRGQNVTFRCDPISEHNRLYWYRQTLGQGPEFLTYFQNEAQLEKSRLLSDRFSAERPKGSFSTLEIQRTEQGDSAMYLCASSSPPGHTKVNSPLHFGNGTRLTVT.

This clone was detected only once. The CDR3 DNA is TGTGCCAGTAGCTTTGGACGGCTCTATGGCTACACCTTC. Encoded protein: CASSFGRLYGYTF. The V gene is TRBV19, the J gene TRBJ1-2, with unresolved D. Trimming left V 6 bases short and J 4 bases short, with 12 bases between. Per the germline V gene, CDR1 is LNHDA and CDR2 is SQIVND (reference sequence). The CDR3 has 13 amino acids.

The gene calls are TRBV27 and TRBJ1-5; the D is unclear. From germline, CDR1 is MNHEY and CDR2 SMNVEV (reference sequence). Deletions cut 2 bases from V and 2 bases from J, with 10 bases between. The CDR3 covers 15 residues. In DNA, the CDR3 is TGTGCCAGCAGTTTAAAGGGTGCGGGCAATCAGCCCCAGCATTTT. As protein: CASSLKGAGNQPQHF.

The chain employs TRBV30 and TRBJ1-1; the match to TRBD1 covers 7 bases. The CDR3 is 12 residues long. The V segment lost 3 bases and the J segment 7 bases; nucleotides outside the gene matches: 5. Germline CDR1 reads GTSNPN; CDR2 reads SVGIG (reference sequence). CDR3 sequence (DNA): TGTGCCTGGAGGCCCCAGGGGGGTGAAGCTTTCTTT. This encodes CAWRPQGGEAFF.

This chain joins TRBV24-1 and TRBJ1-2, with D unresolved. The germline gives CDR1 KGHDR, CDR2 SFDVKD. V lost 1 base, J lost 9 bases, and 11 bases lay in between. This CDR3 spans 13 amino acids. The CDR3 nucleotides read TGTGCCACCAGTGATTTCGGCCAGTCTCGCTACACCTTC. This gives the protein CATSDFGQSRYTF.

This clone was recorded once. This chain links TRBV7-2 with TRBJ1-4, with a possible D match to TRBD1 (5 bases). Trimming stripped 5 bases from V and 7 bases from J, with 23 bases between. CDR1 and CDR2 from the germline V gene are SGHTA and FQGNSA. The CDR3 runs to 17 residues. CDR3 protein: CASSQTVEGPVPEKLFF. The CDR3 DNA reads TGTGCCAGCAGCCAAACGGTCGAGGGGCCCGTGCCTGAAAAACTGTTTTTT.

This clone was seen only a few times. The V and J genes are TRBV25-1 and TRBJ1-2, with D perhaps matching TRBD1 (5 bases). CDR3 length equals 17 residues. The V gene's germline CDR1 is MGHDK and CDR2 SYGVNS. Trimming took off 1 base at V and 1 base at J, with 16 bases between the two ends. CDR3 nucleotides: TGTGCCAGCAGTGAATTTGATCTGATGACAGTTAACTATGGCTACACCTTC. Protein product: CASSEFDLMTVNYGYTF.

The V gene is TRBV7-2, the J gene TRBJ2-3; D is unresolved. Trimming removed 5 bases from V and 8 bases from J, with 8 bases in between. The CDR3 is 11 residues long. Germline values: CDR1 SGHTA, CDR2 FQGNSA. The DNA of the CDR3 is TGTGCCAGCAGCCCCGGCGTTACGCAGTATTTT. As protein: CASSPGVTQYF.

The sample holds one count of this clone. The chain employs TRBV20-1 and TRBJ1-1; D remains ambiguous. This CDR3 region has 12 residues. From germline, CDR1 is DFQATT and CDR2 SNEGSKA (reference sequence). V dropped 3 bases and J dropped 1 base, with 6 bases sitting between them. CDR3 sequence reads: CSASRGNTEAFF. The CDR3 DNA reads as TGCAGTGCTAGTCGAGGGAACACTGAAGCTTTCTTT.

The rearrangement joins TRBV24-1 to TRBJ2-7; no clear D. CDR1 is KGHDR, CDR2 SFDVKD, per germline. The CDR3 has 14 amino acids. Between the trimmed V and J ends, which lost 4 bases and 3 bases, there was a span of 12 bases. As DNA, the CDR3 is TGTGCCACCAGTGAGCGTGGACGGAGCTACGAGCAGTACTTC. Protein product: CATSERGRSYEQYF.

V usage is TRBV19 and J usage is TRBJ2-7, with D perhaps assigned TRBD1 or TRBD2 (5 bases each). Trimming cost V 2 bases and J 6 bases, with 14 bases left between them. Per germline, CDR1 LNHDA and CDR2 SQIVND (reference sequence). The CDR3 consists of 14 residues. As DNA, the CDR3 is TGTGCCAGTAGTATACTCCCGGGACGCGGCGAGCAGTACTTC. Protein product: CASSILPGRGEQYF.

The J gene is TRBJ2-7, the V gene TRBV11-2; 7 nucleotides line up with TRBD2. Trimming cost V 5 bases and J 3 bases; bases outside gene matches: 19. Looked up from germline, CDR1 is SGHAT and CDR2 is FQNNGV. The CDR3 spans 18 residues. CDR3 sequence: CASSERTPGRLAVYEQYF. The CDR3 DNA sequence: TGTGCCAGCAGCGAAAGGACCCCCGGTAGGCTAGCGGTCTACGAGCAGTACTTC. Filled out from reference TRBV11-2 and TRBJ2-7, the complete variable domain reads EAGVAQSPRYKIIEKRQSVAFWCNPISGHATLYWYQQILGQGPKLLIQFQNNGVVDDSQLPKDRFSAERLKGVDSTLKIQPAKLEDSAVYLCASSERTPGRLAVYEQYFGPGTRLTVT.

This chain links TRBV7-3 with TRBJ2-7; D possibly matches TRBD1 or TRBD2 (6 bases each). Germline V CDR1 and CDR2: SGHTA, FQGTGA. The ends were cut back, 0 bases at V and 2 bases at J, with 11 bases in the middle. The CDR3 runs to 15 residues. CDR3 nucleotide sequence: TGTGCCAGCAGCTTAACCGGGGGCCCCCCCTACGAGCAGTACTTC. The encoded protein is CASSLTGGPPYEQYF.

This clone occurred a few times. The V and J genes are TRBV19 and TRBJ1-1, with D possibly TRBD1 on 5 matching bases. The CDR3 has 14 amino acids. CDR1 is LNHDA and CDR2 is SQIVND in the germline V gene (reference sequence). V dropped 6 bases and J dropped 4 bases, with 15 bases sitting between them. The CDR3 DNA follows: TGTGCCAGTAGAGATGACTGGGGCCGCACTGAAGCTTTCTTT. It encodes CASRDDWGRTEAFF.

A few counts support this clone. The chain joins TRBV19 to TRBJ1-4; TRBD1 might be the D (5 bases). The CDR3 runs 14 residues. V lost 6 bases and J lost 7, with 15 bases in between. Germline V CDR1 and CDR2: LNHDA, SQIVND (reference sequence). CDR3 loop: CASRDGTATEKLFF. The DNA of the CDR3 is TGTGCCAGTAGAGACGGGACCGCGACTGAAAAACTGTTTTTT.

V and J are TRBV23-1 and TRBJ2-4, with TRBD2 identical over 12 bases. TRBV23-1 is marked as an open reading frame, function uncertain. Unmatched junction bases numbered 23, after V lost 2 bases and J lost 0 bases. CDR3 size: 24 residues. CDR3: CASSQKNVLAGGPKLRIAKNIQYF. The CDR3 coding sequence is TGCGCCAGCAGTCAAAAAAATGTCCTAGCGGGAGGGCCAAAACTTAGAATAGCCAAAAACATTCAGTACTTC.

The chain links TRBV6-5 to TRBJ2-3, with unresolved D. The length of the CDR3 is 13 residues. Germline V gene lookup returns CDR1 MNHEY and CDR2 SVGAGI. Trimming cost V 6 bases and J 0 bases, with 7 bases left between them. For the CDR3, the DNA is TGTGCCAGCAGAGGAAGAAGCACAGATACGCAGTATTTT. Its translation is CASRGRSTDTQYF.

The chain employs TRBV5-1 and TRBJ2-6, with TRBD2 identical over 11 bases. CDR1 is SGHRS and CDR2 is YFSETQ in the germline V gene. Germline trimming cut 1 base from V and 0 bases from J; bases unmatched to any gene: 0. The CDR3 spans 17 residues. The CDR3 region is CASSLTSGSSGANVLTF. The DNA for the CDR3 is TGCGCCAGCAGCTTGACTAGCGGGAGCTCTGGGGCCAACGTCCTGACTTTC.

This clone has only one observation. V usage is TRBV3-1 (or the pseudogene TRBV3-2) and J usage is TRBJ2-1; D perhaps matches TRBD2 (5 bases). V was shortened by 4 bases and J by 6 bases, with 16 bases between the two germline ends. Per germline, CDR1 LGHDT and CDR2 YNNKEL (reference sequence). The length of the CDR3 is 15 residues. CDR3 in amino acids: CASSPSGRFGNEQFF. In nucleotides, the CDR3 is TGTGCCAGCAGCCCCTCGGGGAGATTCGGCAATGAGCAGTTCTTC.